This TCR beta chain was identified in a study of T cell clonality in common variable immunodeficiency. Assay: immunoSEQ multiplex PCR; the TCRdb copy retains only in-frame clones and omits some. In total the sample includes about 81,000 clones, none of them seen once. The CDR3 runs to 16 residues. The germline V gene has CDR1 SNHLY and CDR2 FYNNEI. Trimming pared 10 bases from V and 4 bases from J, leaving 24 bases between. This clone was picked up a small number of times. Read coverage stops 3 residues before the CDR3 terminus; the germline J gene supplies the remainder. The sequencing sample was made of peripheral blood mononuclear cells. The rearrangement joins TRBV2 to TRBJ2-3; D possibly corresponds to TRBD1 (6 bases). This TCR was recovered from a person aged 18 to 70 in good health. The CDR3: CANTGPDRGVADTQYF. CDR3 DNA (partial): TGTGCCAACACGGGGCCGGACAGAGGAGTAGCAGATACG.